The 8 T cell receptor beta chains reported below all come from one sample, sequenced in a study of blood T cell repertoires in COVID-19. Sequenced by immunoSEQ multiplex PCR; TCRdb stores in-frame clones only, minus some. The table lists around 330,000 clones, approximately 89% of them singletons. Specimen: PBMCs or T cells enriched from blood (not recorded which). The origin of the receptors is a middle-aged woman who had recovered from COVID-19.

V is TRBV28 and J is TRBJ1-5; a possible D gene is TRBD1 (6 bases). The length of the CDR3 is 14 residues. V was pared by 7 bases and J by 9 bases, with 19 bases between. Germline CDR1 MDHEN, CDR2 SYDVKM. The CDR3: CASTLGQTFSPQHF. The CDR3 bases are TGTGCCAGCACGCTGGGACAAACTTTTTCGCCCCAGCATTTT.

This clone has only a few counts. This sequence joins TRBV30 and TRBJ2-1; no firm D call. Between the trimmed V and J ends, which lost 3 bases and 8 bases, there was a span of 11 bases. The CDR3 spans 12 residues. Germline CDR1 reads GTSNPN; CDR2 reads SVGIG (reference sequence). In nucleotides, the CDR3 is TGTGCCTGGAGACTCGACCGGGATGAGCAGTTCTTC. Its translation is CAWRLDRDEQFF.

This clone was seen just once. The J gene is TRBJ1-1, the V gene TRBV19, with a weak D call TRBD1 (6 bases). The CDR3 runs 15 residues. The germline CDR1 and CDR2 sequences are LNHDA and SQIVND (reference sequence). With 7 bases removed from V and 4 bases from J, the gap between germline ends came to 19 bases. The CDR3 is CASKTGQIRGTEAFF. The CDR3 coding sequence is TGTGCCAGTAAGACAGGACAAATACGGGGCACTGAAGCTTTCTTT.

J is TRBJ1-5 and V is TRBV28, with D possibly being TRBD1 (6 bases). Per the germline V gene, CDR1 is MDHEN and CDR2 is SYDVKM. The CDR3 sequence is 15 residues long. Deletions cut 6 bases from V and 3 bases from J, with 15 bases between. This chain's CDR3 is CASSSPTGTNQPQHF. DNA of the CDR3: TGTGCCAGCAGCTCTCCCACAGGGACCAATCAGCCCCAGCATTTT.

The V call is TRBV19, the J call TRBJ1-5; 7 positions match TRBD1. Germline CDR1 reads LNHDA; CDR2 reads SQIVND (reference sequence). There are 15 residues in the CDR3. After removal of 7 bases from V and 0 bases from J, the junction contained 6 bases not matched to a gene. This chain's CDR3 is CASTSTGNSNQPQHF. The CDR3 coding sequence is TGTGCCAGTACCTCGACAGGGAATAGCAATCAGCCCCAGCATTTT.

V is TRBV5-4 and J is TRBJ2-7; 7 bases are a match to TRBD2. Germline values: CDR1 SGHNT, CDR2 YYREEE (reference sequence). The CDR3 contains 14 residues. V lost 4 bases to trimming and J lost 2 bases; unmatched junction nucleotides: 6. CDR3 region: CASSGREGPYEQYF. DNA of the CDR3: TGTGCCAGCAGCGGTAGGGAGGGCCCCTACGAGCAGTACTTC.

The V gene is TRBV11-2, the J gene TRBJ2-5, with TRBD2 as a possible D gene (5 bases). Germline lookup yields CDR1 SGHAT and CDR2 FQNNGV. V lost 1 base and J lost 4, with 13 bases in between. The CDR3 contains 15 residues. CDR3 sequence: CASSLGETVSETQYF. In DNA, the CDR3 is TGTGCCAGCAGCTTAGGGGAGACGGTCTCAGAGACCCAGTACTTC.

This chain links TRBV19 with TRBJ1-6; D is perhaps TRBD1 (6 bases). Germline values: CDR1 LNHDA, CDR2 SQIVND (reference sequence). V lost 4 bases to trimming and J lost 8 bases, with 15 bases between them. This CDR3 spans 15 amino acids. DNA for the CDR3: TGTGCCAGTAGTAACTCCGGGGGGGCATATTCACCCCTCCACTTT. The encoded protein is CASSNSGGAYSPLHF.